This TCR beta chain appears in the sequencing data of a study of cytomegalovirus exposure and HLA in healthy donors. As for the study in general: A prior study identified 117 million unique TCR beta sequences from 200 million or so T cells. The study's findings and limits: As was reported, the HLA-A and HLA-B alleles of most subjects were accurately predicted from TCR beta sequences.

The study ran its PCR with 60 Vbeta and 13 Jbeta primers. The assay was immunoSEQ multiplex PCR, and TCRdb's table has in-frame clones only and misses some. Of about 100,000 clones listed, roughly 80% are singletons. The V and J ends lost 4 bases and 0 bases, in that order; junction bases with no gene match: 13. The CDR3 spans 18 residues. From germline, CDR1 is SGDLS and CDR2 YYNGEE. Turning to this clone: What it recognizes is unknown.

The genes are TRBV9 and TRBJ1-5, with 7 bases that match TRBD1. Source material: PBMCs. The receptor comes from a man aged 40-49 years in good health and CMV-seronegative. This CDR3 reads CASSPQGVGRDSNQPQHF. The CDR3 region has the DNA TGTGCCAGCAGCCCCCAGGGGGTGGGTCGGGATAGCAATCAGCCCCAGCATTTT.